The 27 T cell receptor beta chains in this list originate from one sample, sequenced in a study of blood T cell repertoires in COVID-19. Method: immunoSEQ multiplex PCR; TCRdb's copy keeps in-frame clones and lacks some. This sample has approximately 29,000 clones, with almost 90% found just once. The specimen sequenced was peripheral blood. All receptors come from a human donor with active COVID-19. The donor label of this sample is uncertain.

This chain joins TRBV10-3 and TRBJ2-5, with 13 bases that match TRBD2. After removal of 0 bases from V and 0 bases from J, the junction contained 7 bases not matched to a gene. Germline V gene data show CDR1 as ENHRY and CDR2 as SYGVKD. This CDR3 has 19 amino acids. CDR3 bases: TGTGCCATCAGTGAGTCGGGTGGAGGGACTAGCGGGGACCAAGAGACCCAGTACTTC. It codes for CAISESGGGTSGDQETQYF.

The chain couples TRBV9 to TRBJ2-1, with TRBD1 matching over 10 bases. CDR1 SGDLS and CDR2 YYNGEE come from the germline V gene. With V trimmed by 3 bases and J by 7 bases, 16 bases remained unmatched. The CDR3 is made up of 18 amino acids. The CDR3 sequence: CASSAPRLTGGRVNEQFF. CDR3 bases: TGTGCCAGCAGCGCGCCCCGTCTGACAGGGGGCCGGGTGAATGAGCAGTTCTTC.

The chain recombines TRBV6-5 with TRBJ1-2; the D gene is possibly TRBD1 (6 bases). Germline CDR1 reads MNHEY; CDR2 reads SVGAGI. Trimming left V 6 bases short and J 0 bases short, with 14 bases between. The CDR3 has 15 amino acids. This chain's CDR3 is CASSHAGTPNYGYTF. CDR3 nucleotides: TGTGCCAGCAGCCACGCAGGGACACCTAACTATGGCTACACCTTC.

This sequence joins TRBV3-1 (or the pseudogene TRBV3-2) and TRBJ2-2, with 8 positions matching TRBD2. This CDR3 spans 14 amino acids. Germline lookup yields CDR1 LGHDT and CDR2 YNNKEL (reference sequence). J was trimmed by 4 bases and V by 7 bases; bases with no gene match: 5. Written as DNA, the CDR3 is TGTGCCAGCACCTCCGGGACTAGCACCGGGGAGCTGTTTTTT. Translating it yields CASTSGTSTGELFF.

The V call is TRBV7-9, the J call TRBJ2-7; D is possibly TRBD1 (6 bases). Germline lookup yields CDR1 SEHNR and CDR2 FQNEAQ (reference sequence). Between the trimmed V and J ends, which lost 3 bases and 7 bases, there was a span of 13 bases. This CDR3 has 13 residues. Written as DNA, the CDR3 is TGTGCCAGCAGCTTGCCGGGACAATGGGAGCAGTACTTC. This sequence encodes CASSLPGQWEQYF.

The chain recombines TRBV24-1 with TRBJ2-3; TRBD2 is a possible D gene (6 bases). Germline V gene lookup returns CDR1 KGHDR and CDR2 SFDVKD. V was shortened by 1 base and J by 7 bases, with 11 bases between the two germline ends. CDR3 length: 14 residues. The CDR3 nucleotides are TGTGCCACCAGTGATTTCACCGGGGGAAATACGCAGTATTTT. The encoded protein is CATSDFTGGNTQYF.

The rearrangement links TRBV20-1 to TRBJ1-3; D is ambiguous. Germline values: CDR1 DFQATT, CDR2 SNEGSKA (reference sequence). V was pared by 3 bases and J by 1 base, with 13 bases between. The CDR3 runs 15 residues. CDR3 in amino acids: CSASSIGFSGNTIYF. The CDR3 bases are TGCAGTGCTAGTAGTATTGGCTTTTCTGGAAACACCATATATTTT.

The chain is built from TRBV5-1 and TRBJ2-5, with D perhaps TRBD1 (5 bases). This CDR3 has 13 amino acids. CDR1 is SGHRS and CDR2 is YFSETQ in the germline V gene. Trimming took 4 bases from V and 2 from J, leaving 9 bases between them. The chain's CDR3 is CASSPDSQETQYF. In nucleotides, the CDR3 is TGCGCCAGCAGCCCCGACAGTCAAGAGACCCAGTACTTC.

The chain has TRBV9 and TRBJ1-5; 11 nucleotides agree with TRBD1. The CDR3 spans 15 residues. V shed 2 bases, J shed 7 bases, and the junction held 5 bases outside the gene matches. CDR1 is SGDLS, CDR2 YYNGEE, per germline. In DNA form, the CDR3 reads TGTGCCAGCAGCGTGGGGGACAGGGGGACCCAGCCCCAGCATTTT. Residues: CASSVGDRGTQPQHF.

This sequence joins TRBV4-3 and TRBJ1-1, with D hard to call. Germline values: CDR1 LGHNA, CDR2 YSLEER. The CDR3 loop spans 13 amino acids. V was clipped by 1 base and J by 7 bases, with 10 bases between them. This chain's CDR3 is CASSQGGPNEAFF. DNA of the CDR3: TGCGCCAGCAGCCAAGGCGGCCCCAATGAAGCTTTCTTT.

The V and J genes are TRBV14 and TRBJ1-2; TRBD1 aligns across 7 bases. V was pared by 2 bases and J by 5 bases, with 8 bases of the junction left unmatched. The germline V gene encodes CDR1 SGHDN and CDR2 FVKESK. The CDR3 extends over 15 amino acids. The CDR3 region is CASSQLRDSSYGYTF. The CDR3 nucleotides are TGTGCCAGCAGCCAACTCCGGGACAGTTCGTATGGCTACACCTTC.

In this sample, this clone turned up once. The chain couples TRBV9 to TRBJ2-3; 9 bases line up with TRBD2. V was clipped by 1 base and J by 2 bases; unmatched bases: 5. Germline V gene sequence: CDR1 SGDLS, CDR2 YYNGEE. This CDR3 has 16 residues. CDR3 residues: CASSVRAGGLTDTQYF. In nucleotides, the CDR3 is TGTGCCAGCAGCGTACGAGCGGGGGGACTCACAGATACGCAGTATTTT.

The CDR3 DNA sequence: TGTGCCAGCAGTTCGGGACACTCCTACAATGAGCAGTTCTTC. It yields the protein CASSSGHSYNEQFF. The chain links TRBV5-4 to TRBJ2-1; tentatively, D is TRBD1 (6 bases). Germline V gene sequence: CDR1 SGHNT, CDR2 YYREEE (reference sequence). The CDR3 totals 14 residues. V dropped 5 bases and J dropped 0 bases, with 9 bases sitting between them. The entire variable domain, with the rest obtained from reference TRBV5-4 and TRBJ2-1, is as follows: ETGVTQSPTHLIKTRGQQVTLRCSSQSGHNTVSWYQQALGQGPQFIFQYYREEENGRGNFPPRFSGLQFPNYSSELNVNALELDDSALYLCASSSGHSYNEQFFGPGTRLTVL.

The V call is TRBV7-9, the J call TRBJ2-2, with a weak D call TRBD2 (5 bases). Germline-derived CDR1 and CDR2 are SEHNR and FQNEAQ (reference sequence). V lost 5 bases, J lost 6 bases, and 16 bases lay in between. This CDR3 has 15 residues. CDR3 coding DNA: TGTGCCAGCAGCCCGAGGGCTGGCGACGCCGGGGAGCTGTTTTTT. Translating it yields CASSPRAGDAGELFF. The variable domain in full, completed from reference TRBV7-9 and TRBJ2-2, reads DTGVSQNPRHKITKRGQNVTFRCDPISEHNRLYWYRQTLGQGPEFLTYFQNEAQLEKSRLLSDRFSAERPKGSFSTLEIQRTEQGDSAMYLCASSPRAGDAGELFFGEGSRLTVL.

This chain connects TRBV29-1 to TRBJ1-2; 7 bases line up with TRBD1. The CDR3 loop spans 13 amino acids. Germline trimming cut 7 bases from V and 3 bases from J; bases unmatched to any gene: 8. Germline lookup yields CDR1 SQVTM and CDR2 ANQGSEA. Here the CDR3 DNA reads TGCAGCGGACAGGGCCTGTTAGACTATGGCTACACCTTC. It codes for CSGQGLLDYGYTF.

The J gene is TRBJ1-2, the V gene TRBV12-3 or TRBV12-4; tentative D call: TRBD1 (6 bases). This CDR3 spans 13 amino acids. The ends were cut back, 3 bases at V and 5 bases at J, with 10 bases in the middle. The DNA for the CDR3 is TGTGCCAGCAGTTTCCGGCAGGGGTATGGCTACACCTTC. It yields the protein CASSFRQGYGYTF.

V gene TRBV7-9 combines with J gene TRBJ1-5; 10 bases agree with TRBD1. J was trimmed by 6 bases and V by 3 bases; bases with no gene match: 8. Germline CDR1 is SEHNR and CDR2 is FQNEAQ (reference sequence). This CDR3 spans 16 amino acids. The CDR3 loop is CASSFDMTGGSQPQHF. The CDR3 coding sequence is TGTGCCAGCAGCTTTGACATGACAGGGGGCAGTCAGCCCCAGCATTTT.

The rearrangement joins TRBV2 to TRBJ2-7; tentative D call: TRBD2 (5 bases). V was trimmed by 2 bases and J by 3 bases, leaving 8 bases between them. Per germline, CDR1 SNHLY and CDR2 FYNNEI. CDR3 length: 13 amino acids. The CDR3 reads CASSELASYEQYF. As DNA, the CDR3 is TGTGCCAGCAGTGAACTAGCAAGCTACGAGCAGTACTTC.

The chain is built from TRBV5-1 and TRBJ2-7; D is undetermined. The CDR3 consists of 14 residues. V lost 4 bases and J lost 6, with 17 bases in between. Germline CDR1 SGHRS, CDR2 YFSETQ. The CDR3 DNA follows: TGCGCCAGCAGCCACCCACCCCGAATAGTCGAGCAGTACTTC. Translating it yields CASSHPPRIVEQYF.

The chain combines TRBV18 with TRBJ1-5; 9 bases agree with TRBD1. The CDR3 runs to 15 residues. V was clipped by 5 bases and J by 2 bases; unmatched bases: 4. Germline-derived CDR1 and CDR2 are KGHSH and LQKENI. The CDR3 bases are TGTGCCAGCTCAGCAAGACAGGGGGGCAATCAGCCCCAGCATTTT. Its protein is CASSARQGGNQPQHF.

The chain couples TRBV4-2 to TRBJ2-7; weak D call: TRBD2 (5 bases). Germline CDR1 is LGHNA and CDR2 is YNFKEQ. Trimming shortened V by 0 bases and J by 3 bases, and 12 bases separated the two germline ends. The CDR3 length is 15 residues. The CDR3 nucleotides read TGTGCCAGCAGCCAAGATCGGGGAAGTGGCTACGAGCAGTACTTC. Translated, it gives CASSQDRGSGYEQYF.

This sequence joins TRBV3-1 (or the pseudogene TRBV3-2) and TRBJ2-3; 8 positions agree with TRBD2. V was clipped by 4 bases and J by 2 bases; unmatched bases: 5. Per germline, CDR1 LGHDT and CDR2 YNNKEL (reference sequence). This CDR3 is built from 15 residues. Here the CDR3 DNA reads TGTGCCAGCAGCCCTACTAGCGGCGACACAGATACGCAGTATTTT. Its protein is CASSPTSGDTDTQYF.

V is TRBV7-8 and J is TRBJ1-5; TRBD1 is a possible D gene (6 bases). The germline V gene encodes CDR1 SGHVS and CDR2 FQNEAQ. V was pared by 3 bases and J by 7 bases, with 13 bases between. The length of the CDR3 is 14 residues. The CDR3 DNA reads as TGTGCCAGCAGCTTTACCAGGGGAGAGCAGCCCCAGCATTTT. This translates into CASSFTRGEQPQHF.

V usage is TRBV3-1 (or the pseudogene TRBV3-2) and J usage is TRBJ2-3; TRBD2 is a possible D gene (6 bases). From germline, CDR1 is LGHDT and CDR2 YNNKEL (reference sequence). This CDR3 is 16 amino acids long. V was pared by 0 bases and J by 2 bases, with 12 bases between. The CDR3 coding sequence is TGTGCCAGCAGCCAAGACGCTAGCGTTTTCACAGATACGCAGTATTTT. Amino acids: CASSQDASVFTDTQYF.

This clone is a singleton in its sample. CDR3 in DNA: TGTGCCAGTAGTGAGGGACAGGGAGTCGACTATGGCTACACCTTC. Translating gives CASSEGQGVDYGYTF. V gene TRBV19 combines with J gene TRBJ1-2; 9 bases fit TRBD1. The CDR3 sequence is 15 residues long. The V and J ends lost 5 bases and 3 bases, in that order; junction bases with no gene match: 7. Germline loops: CDR1 LNHDA, CDR2 SQIVND (reference sequence).

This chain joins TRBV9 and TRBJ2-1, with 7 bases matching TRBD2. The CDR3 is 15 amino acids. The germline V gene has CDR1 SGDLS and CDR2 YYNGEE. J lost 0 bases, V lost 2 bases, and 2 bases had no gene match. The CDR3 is CASSVSGGSYNEQFF. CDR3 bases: TGTGCCAGCAGCGTGTCGGGGGGCTCCTACAATGAGCAGTTCTTC.

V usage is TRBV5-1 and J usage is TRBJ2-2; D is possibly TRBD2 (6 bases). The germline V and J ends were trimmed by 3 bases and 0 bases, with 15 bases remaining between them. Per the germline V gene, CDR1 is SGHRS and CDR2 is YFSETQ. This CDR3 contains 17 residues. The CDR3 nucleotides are TGCGCCAGCAGCTCCCCGGCGGGCGGGACGAACACCGGGGAGCTGTTTTTT. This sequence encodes CASSSPAGGTNTGELFF.